The present T cell receptor beta chain was sequenced within a study of cytomegalovirus exposure and HLA in healthy donors. Study-wide results and caveats: Segments of the TCR beta V type were, in most cases, productive about 87% or about 30% of the time in an earlier analysis. In the analysis, some V segments, TRBV6-2 and TRBV6-3 included, were excluded as indistinguishable.

The PCR employed 60 Vbeta primers together with 13 Jbeta primers. Assay: immunoSEQ multiplex PCR; the TCRdb copy retains only in-frame clones and omits some. The sample records under 140,000 clones, approximately 79% being singletons. Trimming cost V 5 bases and J 1 base, with 20 bases left between them. Germline values: CDR1 SNHLY, CDR2 FYNNEI. The CDR3 is made up of 17 amino acids. Details on this clone: Its target is unknown.

The rearrangement links TRBV2 to TRBJ1-1; TRBD1 is a possible D gene (6 bases). The sequenced material came from PBMCs. This TCR derives from a man under 40 in good health and CMV-seropositive. The CDR3 DNA follows: TGTGCCAGCAGTCCCGGTAAAAGGGGGGGTTCGAACACTGAAGCTTTCTTT. Protein sequence: CASSPGKRGGSNTEAFF.